Presented here are 32 T cell receptor beta chains from one specimen sequenced in a study of vaccination and CD4 T cells after COVID-19. Their recognized antigens are unknown. Treatment defined: approximately 10-day PBMC culture with coronavirus spike peptide pools or control peptides (ViraFEST assay). With the Oncomine TCR Beta short-read assay, DNA from cultured CD4+ T cells was sequenced. From the PCR reads, TCRdb called clonotypes with MiXCR, one entry per CDR3 protein. The table shows over 15,000 distinct CDR3 sequences, with 73% occurring only once. Material for sequencing was CD4+ T cells from blood, cultured in vitro. The source of these receptors is a human donor who had recovered from COVID-19.

The chain employs TRBV7-6 and TRBJ1-3; D gene unclear. The germline V gene encodes CDR1 SGHVS and CDR2 FNYEAQ. V lost 1 base and J 0 bases, leaving 13 bases between the germline ends. CDR3 length: 17 residues. In nucleotides, the CDR3 is TGTGCCAGCAGCTTAGAGGGTCCAGGATTCTCTGGAAACACCATATATTTT. It codes for CASSLEGPGFSGNTIYF. Combining the CDR3 with reference TRBV7-6 and TRBJ1-3 gives the whole variable domain GAGVSQSPRYKVTKRGQDVALRCDPISGHVSLYWYRQALGQGPEFLTYFNYEAQQDKSGLPNDRFSAERPEGSISTLTIQRTEQRDSAMYRCASSLEGPGFSGNTIYFGEGSWLTVV.

The chain carries TRBV20-1 and TRBJ2-3; 8 bases match TRBD1. The J segment lost 0 bases and the V segment lost 6 bases, leaving 8 bases of the junction unmatched. The CDR3 covers 15 residues. Germline V gene sequence: CDR1 DFQATT, CDR2 SNEGSKA (reference sequence). CDR3 coding DNA: TGCAGTGCCCCTCGGACAGGGCGAAGCACAGATACGCAGTATTTT. This translates into CSAPRTGRSTDTQYF.

This clonotype occurred a few times. The chain uses TRBV19 and TRBJ1-5, with D possibly TRBD1 on 5 matching bases. In germline, CDR1 is LNHDA, CDR2 SQIVND (reference sequence). This CDR3 has 15 amino acids. The V gene lost 3 bases and the J gene lost 10 bases, with 19 bases spanning the gap. Here the CDR3 reads CASSIPGLGVDPQHF. DNA for the CDR3: TGTGCCAGTAGTATTCCGGGGTTAGGGGTAGATCCCCAGCATTTT.

The chain is built from TRBV6-1 and TRBJ2-1, with D perhaps TRBD2 (6 bases). Germline V CDR1 and CDR2: MNHNS, SASEGT. With 5 bases removed from V and 4 bases from J, the gap between germline ends came to 12 bases. This CDR3 is 14 amino acids long. In nucleotides, the CDR3 is TGTGCCAGCAGTATGACTAGAGGGTACAATGAGCAGTTCTTC. It is translated as CASSMTRGYNEQFF.

The genes are TRBV29-1 and TRBJ2-5; 9 bases match TRBD2. Trimming cost V 4 bases and J 5 bases; bases outside gene matches: 11. Germline values: CDR1 SQVTM, CDR2 ANQGSEA. There are 15 residues in the CDR3. The CDR3 reads CSVALSGRRRETQYF. Written as DNA, the CDR3 is TGCAGCGTTGCTCTAAGCGGGAGGAGGCGGGAGACCCAGTACTTC.

This clonotype has just a few counts. J is TRBJ2-3 and V is TRBV7-2, with TRBD2 as a possible D gene (7 bases). CDR3 size: 13 residues. The V gene's germline CDR1 is SGHTA and CDR2 FQGNSA. The germline V and J ends were trimmed by 4 bases and 5 bases, with 10 bases remaining between them. CDR3 loop: CASSSRGGDTQYF. CDR3 nucleotide sequence: TGTGCCAGCAGCTCTAGGGGGGGAGATACGCAGTATTTT. Using reference TRBV7-2 and TRBJ2-3 for the parts outside the CDR3, the full variable domain is GAGVSQSPSNKVTEKGKDVELRCDPISGHTALYWYRQSLGQGLEFLIYFQGNSAPDKSGLPSDRFSAERTGGSVSTLTIQRTQQEDSAVYLCASSSRGGDTQYFGPGTRLTVL.

The chain joins TRBV29-1 to TRBJ1-5, with D maybe TRBD1 (5 bases). The CDR3 length is 14 residues. Germline assignment: CDR1 SQVTM and CDR2 ANQGSEA. With 7 bases removed from V and 0 bases from J, the gap between germline ends came to 13 bases. The CDR3 nucleotides read TGCAGCGCCGCGGCGGGGGTTAGCAATCAGCCCCAGCATTTT. This encodes CSAAAGVSNQPQHF.

The chain joins TRBV24-1 to TRBJ2-1, with 15 bases aligning to TRBD2. This CDR3 is 17 amino acids long. With V trimmed by 5 bases and J by 7 bases, 8 bases remained unmatched. Germline CDR1 reads KGHDR; CDR2 reads SFDVKD. This CDR3 reads CATSVEGLAGGPNEQFF. CDR3 in DNA: TGTGCCACCAGTGTAGAGGGACTAGCGGGAGGCCCTAATGAGCAGTTCTTC.

V gene TRBV6-4 combines with J gene TRBJ1-2, with 9 bases that match TRBD1. This CDR3 is 14 amino acids long. The V gene's germline CDR1 is MRHNA and CDR2 SNTAGT. V was clipped by 3 bases and J by 6 bases; unmatched bases: 5. CDR3: CASSEFGTGNGYTF. CDR3 bases: TGTGCCAGCAGTGAATTCGGGACAGGGAATGGCTACACCTTC.

This chain links TRBV19 with TRBJ2-3; D remains ambiguous. Trimming removed 2 bases from V and 6 bases from J, with 9 bases in between. From germline, CDR1 is LNHDA and CDR2 SQIVND (reference sequence). The CDR3 sequence is 13 residues long. The CDR3 here is CASSITSQDTQYF. The CDR3 DNA is TGTGCCAGTAGTATAACGAGCCAGGATACGCAGTATTTT.

The J gene is TRBJ2-7, the V gene TRBV28; D is perhaps TRBD1 or TRBD2 (5 bases each). V was cut by 6 bases and J by 9 bases, with 21 bases left in between. Germline V lookup: CDR1 MDHEN, CDR2 SYDVKM. The CDR3 has 14 amino acids. The CDR3 sequence is CASSHGTAGIGQYF. Written as DNA, the CDR3 is TGTGCCAGCAGCCACGGGACGGCCGGCATTGGGCAGTACTTC.

The V gene is TRBV6-1, the J gene TRBJ2-3; D call uncertain. Looked up from germline, CDR1 is MNHNS and CDR2 is SASEGT. The CDR3 is 12 residues long. The V gene lost 8 bases and the J gene lost 0 bases, with 6 bases spanning the gap. DNA for the CDR3: TGTGCCAGCGGGAAAAGCACAGATACGCAGTATTTT. This translates into CASGKSTDTQYF.

This clonotype was seen once. The CDR3 loop reads CASSLMSSYNSPLHF. In DNA form, the CDR3 reads TGTGCCAGCAGCTTAATGAGCTCCTATAATTCACCCCTCCACTTT. V is TRBV7-9 and J is TRBJ1-6; D is unresolved. This CDR3 comprises 15 residues. In germline, CDR1 is SEHNR, CDR2 FQNEAQ (reference sequence). Trimming took off 2 bases at V and 0 bases at J, with 5 bases between the two ends.

CDR3 residues: CASSLGGHIPGSLTGEQYF. In DNA form, the CDR3 reads TGTGCCAGCAGCTTAGGGGGACATATCCCGGGAAGCTTGACTGGGGAGCAGTATTTT. The chain carries TRBV7-2 and TRBJ2-3; D perhaps matches TRBD1 (6 bases). CDR3 length equals 19 residues. V was pared by 1 base and J by 11 bases, with 31 bases between. The V gene's germline CDR1 is SGHTA and CDR2 FQGNSA.

This chain joins TRBV6-2 or TRBV6-3 and TRBJ2-4; D not resolved. The CDR3 runs 14 residues. V was clipped by 8 bases and J by 0 bases, with 11 bases between them. CDR1 and CDR2 (germline): MNHEY, SVGEGT. CDR3 in amino acids: CASVGSAAKNIQYF. The CDR3 region has the DNA TGTGCCAGCGTAGGTTCGGCAGCCAAAAACATTCAGTACTTC.

The V gene is TRBV20-1, the J gene TRBJ1-2; D is uncertain. The germline V gene encodes CDR1 DFQATT and CDR2 SNEGSKA (reference sequence). V lost 4 bases, J lost 4 bases, and 16 bases lay in between. The CDR3 is 14 amino acids. Here the CDR3 reads CSATPGLVTYGYTF. The DNA for the CDR3 is TGCAGTGCTACCCCGGGCCTGGTGACCTATGGCTACACCTTC.

This clonotype has more than one count but fewer than ten. This sequence joins TRBV7-8 and TRBJ1-1; D call uncertain. The V and J ends lost 5 bases and 5 bases respectively, with 15 bases between them. This CDR3 region has 14 residues. The V gene's germline CDR1 is SGHVS and CDR2 FQNEAQ. The CDR3 spells CASSTTRVETEAFF. The CDR3 DNA is TGTGCCAGCAGCACCACCCGGGTGGAAACTGAAGCTTTCTTT. The variable domain in full, with the rest retrieved from reference TRBV7-8 and TRBJ1-1, is GAGVSQSPRYKVAKRGQDVALRCDPISGHVSLFWYQQALGQGPEFLTYFQNEAQLDKSGLPSDRFFAERPEGSVSTLKIQRTQQEDSAVYLCASSTTRVETEAFFGQGTRLTVV.

V usage is TRBV24-1 and J usage is TRBJ2-1; TRBD2 aligns across 8 bases. The junction had 21 bases not matched to a gene; V was cut back by 4 bases and J by 2 bases. CDR3 length: 21 residues. Germline-derived CDR1 and CDR2 are KGHDR and SFDVKD. Here the CDR3 DNA reads TGTGCCACCAGTGACCGACCCCGGGCAGGGAGAGCGGGAGTCACCTACAATGAGCAGTTCTTC. Its translation: CATSDRPRAGRAGVTYNEQFF.

J is TRBJ1-2 and V is TRBV20-1, with D possibly being TRBD1 (5 bases). Trimming left V 6 bases short and J 2 bases short, with 16 bases between. The CDR3 extends over 14 amino acids. CDR1 and CDR2 (germline): DFQATT, SNEGSKA (reference sequence). CDR3 nucleotide sequence: TGCAGTGCCCCGAAAGGGGCGAAAAACTATGGCTACACCTTC. It yields the protein CSAPKGAKNYGYTF.

This chain links TRBV30 with TRBJ1-2, with 8 bases matching TRBD1. Germline loops: CDR1 GTSNPN, CDR2 SVGIG (reference sequence). The CDR3 contains 13 residues. Trimming cost V 0 bases and J 6 bases; bases outside gene matches: 3. The CDR3 sequence: CAWSVRTGNGYTF. The CDR3 DNA reads TGTGCCTGGAGTGTTAGGACAGGGAATGGCTACACCTTC.

The V call is TRBV2, the J call TRBJ1-2; TRBD1 matches at 10 bases. This CDR3 has 13 residues. Looked up from germline, CDR1 is SNHLY and CDR2 is FYNNEI. With 8 bases clipped from V and 4 bases from J, the junction kept 4 bases outside the gene matches. CDR3 nucleotides: TGTGCCAGCGATAGGGACAGGGGCTATGGCTACACCTTC. This sequence encodes CASDRDRGYGYTF.

This clonotype was observed a handful of times. V usage is TRBV7-2 and J usage is TRBJ2-5; D may be TRBD2 (5 bases). The CDR3 length is 14 residues. Per germline, CDR1 SGHTA and CDR2 FQGNSA. Trimming shortened V by 4 bases and J by 1 base, and 10 bases separated the two germline ends. CDR3 residues: CASSSGRAQETQYF. In DNA form, the CDR3 reads TGTGCCAGCAGCTCTGGGCGGGCCCAAGAGACCCAGTACTTC.

The chain employs TRBV2 and TRBJ1-2; a possible D gene is TRBD1 (5 bases). Trimming pared 6 bases from V and 8 bases from J, leaving 22 bases between. The CDR3 has 15 residues. CDR1 SNHLY and CDR2 FYNNEI come from the germline V gene. The DNA for the CDR3 is TGTGCCAGCAGAGAAAGGACCAATAAAGAGGGGGGCTACACCTTC. Translated, it gives CASRERTNKEGGYTF.

The rearrangement joins TRBV5-1 to TRBJ2-7; 12 bases line up with TRBD2. Looked up from germline, CDR1 is SGHRS and CDR2 is YFSETQ. This CDR3 is 15 amino acids long. V lost 0 bases and J lost 2; bases outside the gene matches: 0. The DNA of the CDR3 is TGCGCCAGCAGCTTGGGACTAGCGGGAGCCTACGAGCAGTACTTC. This translates into CASSLGLAGAYEQYF.

The gene calls are TRBV20-1 and TRBJ1-6, with TRBD1 identical over 7 bases. The junction had 11 bases not matched to a gene; V was cut back by 2 bases and J by 1 base. Germline CDR1 reads DFQATT; CDR2 reads SNEGSKA (reference sequence). This CDR3 is built from 18 residues. The CDR3 sequence is CSARSRSPGGSYNSPLHF. The CDR3 coding sequence is TGCAGTGCTAGATCCCGCTCCCCAGGGGGATCCTATAATTCACCCCTCCACTTT.

The chain uses TRBV6-1 and TRBJ2-3, with 8 bases lining up with TRBD2. Germline CDR1 and CDR2: MNHNS and SASEGT. Trimming removed 6 bases from V and 0 bases from J; junction bases left unmatched: 20. CDR3 length: 20 amino acids. As DNA, the CDR3 is TGTGCCAGCAGCCGGCCGCTCGGGAGGGGCGGGAGGACTAGCACAGATACGCAGTATTTT. The encoded protein is CASSRPLGRGGRTSTDTQYF.

This clonotype was observed once. CDR3 region: CSVVGPPAGEAFF. The CDR3 nucleotides read TGCAGCGTTGTAGGGCCCCCGGCCGGTGAAGCTTTCTTT. The chain has TRBV29-1 and TRBJ1-1; D is unclear. The CDR3 totals 13 residues. Germline loops: CDR1 SQVTM, CDR2 ANQGSEA. The V end lost 4 bases, the J end lost 7 bases, and 16 bases lay between the germline ends.

The rearrangement uses TRBV28 and TRBJ2-3, with TRBD1 identical over 7 bases. The CDR3 totals 18 residues. V gave up 2 bases and J gave up 2 bases; unmatched junction bases: 13. CDR1 is MDHEN and CDR2 is SYDVKM in the germline V gene. CDR3 sequence reads: CASSLRALGGGYTDTQYF. The CDR3 DNA reads as TGTGCCAGCAGTTTAAGAGCGCTAGGGGGCGGTTACACAGATACGCAGTATTTT.

This clonotype was found a few times. The chain employs TRBV15 and TRBJ1-2; TRBD1 might be the D (5 bases). In germline, CDR1 is LNHNV, CDR2 YYDKDF (reference sequence). CDR3 length: 15 amino acids. Trimming stripped 1 base from V and 8 bases from J, with 17 bases between. As DNA, the CDR3 is TGTGCCACCAGCAGAGCCGGGACTCCGGGGGACGGCTACACCTTC. This gives the protein CATSRAGTPGDGYTF.

This clonotype occurred a few times. The chain recombines TRBV20-1 with TRBJ1-5, with 11 bases that match TRBD1. Germline V gives CDR1 DFQATT, CDR2 SNEGSKA (reference sequence). Trimming took 5 bases from V and 7 from J; bases not matched to a gene: 7. CDR3 length: 14 residues. CDR3 protein: CSAARDRGEQPQHF. The CDR3 DNA reads TGCAGTGCTGCCCGGGACAGGGGGGAACAGCCCCAGCATTTT.

The rearrangement links TRBV27 to TRBJ2-6; weak D call: TRBD2 (5 bases). Between the trimmed V and J ends, which lost 8 bases and 1 base, there was a span of 12 bases. The CDR3 is made up of 15 amino acids. CDR1 and CDR2 (germline): MNHEY, SMNVEV (reference sequence). CDR3 in DNA: TGTGCCAGCTCCTCCGGGGTATCTGGGGCCAACGTCCTGACTTTC. This codes for CASSSGVSGANVLTF.

This clonotype has more than one count but fewer than ten. This rearrangement joins TRBV6-2 or TRBV6-3 to TRBJ1-2, with D perhaps TRBD1 (5 bases). V was trimmed by 1 base and J by 2 bases, leaving 8 bases between them. The germline gives CDR1 MNHEY, CDR2 SVGEGT. This CDR3 spans 14 amino acids. CDR3 region: CASSYFDSNYGYTF. As DNA, the CDR3 is TGTGCCAGCAGTTACTTCGACAGCAACTATGGCTACACCTTC.